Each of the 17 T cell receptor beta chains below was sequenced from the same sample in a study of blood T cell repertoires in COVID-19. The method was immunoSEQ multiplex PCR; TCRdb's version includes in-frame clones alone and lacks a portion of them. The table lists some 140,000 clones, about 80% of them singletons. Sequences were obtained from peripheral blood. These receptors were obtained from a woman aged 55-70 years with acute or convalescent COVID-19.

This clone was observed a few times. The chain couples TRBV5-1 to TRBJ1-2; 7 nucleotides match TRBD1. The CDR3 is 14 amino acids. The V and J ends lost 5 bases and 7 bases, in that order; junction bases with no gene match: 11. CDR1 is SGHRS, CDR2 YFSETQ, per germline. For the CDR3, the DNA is TGCGCCAGCAGAGGTAAAGAGGGGGCCGGTGGCTACACCTTC. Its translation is CASRGKEGAGGYTF.

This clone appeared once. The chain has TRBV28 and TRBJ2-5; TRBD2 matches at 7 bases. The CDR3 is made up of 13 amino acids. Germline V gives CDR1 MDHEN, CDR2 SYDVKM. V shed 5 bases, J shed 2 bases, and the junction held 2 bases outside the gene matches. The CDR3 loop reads CASSNGGQETQYF. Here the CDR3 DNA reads TGTGCCAGCAGTAACGGGGGGCAAGAGACCCAGTACTTC.

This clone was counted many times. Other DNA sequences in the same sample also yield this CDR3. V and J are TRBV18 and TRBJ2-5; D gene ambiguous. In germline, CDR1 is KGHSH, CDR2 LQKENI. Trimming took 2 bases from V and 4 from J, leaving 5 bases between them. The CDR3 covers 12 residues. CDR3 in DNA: TGTGCCAGCTCACCAAGGAGAGAGACCCAGTACTTC. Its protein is CASSPRRETQYF. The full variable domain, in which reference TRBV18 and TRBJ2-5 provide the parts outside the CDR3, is NAGVMQNPRHLVRRRGQEARLRCSPMKGHSHVYWYRQLPEEGLKFMVYLQKENIIDESGMPKERFSAEFPKEGPSILRIQQVVRGDSAAYFCASSPRRETQYFGPGTRLLVL.

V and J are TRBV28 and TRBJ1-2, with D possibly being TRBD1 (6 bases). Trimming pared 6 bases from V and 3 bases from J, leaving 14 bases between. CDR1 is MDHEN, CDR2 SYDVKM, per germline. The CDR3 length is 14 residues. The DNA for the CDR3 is TGTGCCAGCAGAACCGGACAGATATACTATGGCTACACCTTC. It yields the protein CASRTGQIYYGYTF.

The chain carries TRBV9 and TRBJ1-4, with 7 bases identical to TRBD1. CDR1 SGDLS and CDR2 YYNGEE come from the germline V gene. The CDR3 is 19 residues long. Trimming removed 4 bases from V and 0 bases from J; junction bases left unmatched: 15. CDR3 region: CASSLRGETGLTTNEKLFF. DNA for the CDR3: TGTGCCAGCAGCCTAAGAGGGGAGACAGGGTTGACAACTAATGAAAAACTGTTTTTT.

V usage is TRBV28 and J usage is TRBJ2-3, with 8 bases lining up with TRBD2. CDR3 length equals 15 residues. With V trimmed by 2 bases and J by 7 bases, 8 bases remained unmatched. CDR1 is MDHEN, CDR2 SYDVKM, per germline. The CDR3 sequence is CASSLAGAGDNTQYF. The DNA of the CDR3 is TGTGCCAGCAGTTTAGCCGGAGCGGGGGACAATACGCAGTATTTT.

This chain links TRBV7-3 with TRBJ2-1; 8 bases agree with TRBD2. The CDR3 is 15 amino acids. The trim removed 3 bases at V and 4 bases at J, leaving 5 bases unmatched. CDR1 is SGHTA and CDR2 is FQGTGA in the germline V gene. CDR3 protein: CASSFSSGQYNEQFF. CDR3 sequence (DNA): TGTGCCAGCAGCTTCTCTAGCGGGCAATACAATGAGCAGTTCTTC.

CDR3 nucleotide sequence: TGTGCCAGTAGTATAGATGCCGGACAGGGAAGAGGTCAGCCCCAGCATTTT. Translation: CASSIDAGQGRGQPQHF. The rearrangement joins TRBV19 to TRBJ1-5; 8 bases agree with TRBD1. The germline V gene has CDR1 LNHDA and CDR2 SQIVND (reference sequence). This CDR3 region has 17 residues. The trim removed 0 bases at V and 6 bases at J, leaving 10 bases unmatched.

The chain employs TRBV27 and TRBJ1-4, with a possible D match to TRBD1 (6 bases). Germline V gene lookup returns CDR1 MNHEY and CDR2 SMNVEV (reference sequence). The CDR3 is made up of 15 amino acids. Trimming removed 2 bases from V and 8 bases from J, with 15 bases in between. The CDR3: CASSLVGRGEEKLFF. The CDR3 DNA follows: TGTGCCAGCAGTTTAGTGGGCAGGGGAGAGGAAAAACTGTTTTTT.

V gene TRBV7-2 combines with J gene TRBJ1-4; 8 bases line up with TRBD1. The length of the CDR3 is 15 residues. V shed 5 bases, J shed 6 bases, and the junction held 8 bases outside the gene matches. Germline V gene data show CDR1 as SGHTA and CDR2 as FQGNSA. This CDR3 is CASSPTGARDEKLFF. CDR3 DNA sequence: TGTGCCAGCAGCCCGACAGGGGCCCGGGATGAAAAACTGTTTTTT. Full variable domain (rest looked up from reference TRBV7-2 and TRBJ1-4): GAGVSQSPSNKVTEKGKDVELRCDPISGHTALYWYRQSLGQGLEFLIYFQGNSAPDKSGLPSDRFSAERTGGSVSTLTIQRTQQEDSAVYLCASSPTGARDEKLFFGSGTQLSVL.

The CDR3: CATQRGQNEKLFF. The CDR3 DNA reads as TGTGCCACCCAACGGGGACAGAACGAAAAACTGTTTTTT. The rearrangement joins TRBV11-2 to TRBJ1-4; 7 bases align to TRBD1. After removal of 10 bases from V and 8 bases from J, the junction contained 10 bases not matched to a gene. This CDR3 is built from 13 residues. The germline V gene encodes CDR1 SGHAT and CDR2 FQNNGV. Supplemented by reference TRBV11-2 and TRBJ1-4, the full variable domain reads EAGVAQSPRYKIIEKRQSVAFWCNPISGHATLYWYQQILGQGPKLLIQFQNNGVVDDSQLPKDRFSAERLKGVDSTLKIQPAKLEDSAVYLCATQRGQNEKLFFGSGTQLSVL.

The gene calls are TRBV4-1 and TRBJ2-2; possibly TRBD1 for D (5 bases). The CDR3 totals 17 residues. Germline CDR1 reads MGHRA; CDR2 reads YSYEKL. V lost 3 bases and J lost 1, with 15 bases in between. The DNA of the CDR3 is TGCGCCAGCAGCCAGGGTGGGGAAGGGGAGAACACCGGGGAGCTGTTTTTT. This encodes CASSQGGEGENTGELFF.

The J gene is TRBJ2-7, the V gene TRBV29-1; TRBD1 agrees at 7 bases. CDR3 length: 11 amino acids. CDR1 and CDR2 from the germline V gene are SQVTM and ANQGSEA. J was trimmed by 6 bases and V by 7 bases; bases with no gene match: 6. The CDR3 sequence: CSGRRGPEQYF. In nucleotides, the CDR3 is TGCAGCGGTCGTAGGGGGCCCGAGCAGTACTTC.

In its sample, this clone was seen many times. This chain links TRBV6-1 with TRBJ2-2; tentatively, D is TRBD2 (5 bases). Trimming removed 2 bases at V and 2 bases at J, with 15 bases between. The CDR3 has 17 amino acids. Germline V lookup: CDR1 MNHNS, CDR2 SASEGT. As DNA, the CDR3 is TGTGCCAGCAGTGAACCAAGGCGGAGGACTAACACCGGGGAGCTGTTTTTT. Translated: CASSEPRRRTNTGELFF.

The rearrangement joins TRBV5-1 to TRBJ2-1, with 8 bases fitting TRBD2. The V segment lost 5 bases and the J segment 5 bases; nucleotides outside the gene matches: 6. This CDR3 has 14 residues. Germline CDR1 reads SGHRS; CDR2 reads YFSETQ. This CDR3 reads CASREAGENNEQFF. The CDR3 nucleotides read TGCGCCAGCAGGGAAGCGGGGGAAAACAATGAGCAGTTCTTC.

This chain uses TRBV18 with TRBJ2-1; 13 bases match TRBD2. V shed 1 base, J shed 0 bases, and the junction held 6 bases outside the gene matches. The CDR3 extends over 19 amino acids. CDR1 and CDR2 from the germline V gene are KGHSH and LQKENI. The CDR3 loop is CASSPRRLAGGPSYNEQFF. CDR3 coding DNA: TGTGCCAGCTCACCACGTCGACTAGCGGGGGGACCCTCCTACAATGAGCAGTTCTTC.

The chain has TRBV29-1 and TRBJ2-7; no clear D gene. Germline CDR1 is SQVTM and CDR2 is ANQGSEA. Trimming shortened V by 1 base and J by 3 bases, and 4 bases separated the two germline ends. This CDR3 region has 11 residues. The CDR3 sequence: CSVEVLYEQYF. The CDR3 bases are TGCAGCGTTGAAGTCCTCTACGAGCAGTACTTC.